This T cell receptor (beta chain) came from a study of blood T cell repertoires in COVID-19. On the study more broadly: Samples representing acute and convalescent COVID-19 were sourced from the United States, Italy and Spain.

Authors' data handling: Nucleated cell number was recorded as an estimate derived from reference gene primer amplification. Using immunoSEQ multiplex PCR, the repertoire was profiled, and TCRdb retains in-frame clones only, with some absent. For V, J and clone size, that table is used; D and trimming come from the DNA. The sample lists about 16,000 clones; roughly 89% were seen once. This CDR3 is 13 amino acids long. After removal of 8 bases from V and 7 bases from J, the junction contained 5 bases not matched to a gene. Germline CDR1 reads MNHEY; CDR2 reads SVGAGI. The sample consisted of peripheral blood. The chain combines TRBV6-5 with TRBJ2-7; 13 bases are a match to TRBD2. The TCR sequence derives from a man in his sixties with acute or convalescent COVID-19. CDR3 protein: CASGLAGVGEQYF. CDR3 coding DNA: TGTGCCAGCGGACTAGCGGGAGTAGGGGAGCAGTACTTC.